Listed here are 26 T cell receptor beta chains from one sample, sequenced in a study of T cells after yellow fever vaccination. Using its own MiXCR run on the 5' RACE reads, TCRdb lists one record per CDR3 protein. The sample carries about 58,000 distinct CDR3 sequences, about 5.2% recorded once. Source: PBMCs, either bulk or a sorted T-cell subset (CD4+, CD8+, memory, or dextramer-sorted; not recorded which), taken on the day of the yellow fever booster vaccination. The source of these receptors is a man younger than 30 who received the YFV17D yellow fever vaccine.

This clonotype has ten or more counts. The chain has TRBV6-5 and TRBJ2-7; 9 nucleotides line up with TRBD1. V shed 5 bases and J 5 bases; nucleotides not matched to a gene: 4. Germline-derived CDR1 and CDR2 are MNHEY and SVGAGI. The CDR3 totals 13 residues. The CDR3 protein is CASSRQGGDEQYV. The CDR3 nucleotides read TGTGCCAGCAGTCGACAGGGGGGAGACGAGCAGTACGTC.

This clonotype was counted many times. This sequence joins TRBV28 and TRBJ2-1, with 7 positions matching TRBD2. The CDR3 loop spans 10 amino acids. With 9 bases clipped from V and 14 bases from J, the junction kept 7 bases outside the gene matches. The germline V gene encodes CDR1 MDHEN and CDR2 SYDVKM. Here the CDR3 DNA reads TGTGCCAGTTCCGACGGGAGGAAGTTCTTC. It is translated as CASSDGRKFF.

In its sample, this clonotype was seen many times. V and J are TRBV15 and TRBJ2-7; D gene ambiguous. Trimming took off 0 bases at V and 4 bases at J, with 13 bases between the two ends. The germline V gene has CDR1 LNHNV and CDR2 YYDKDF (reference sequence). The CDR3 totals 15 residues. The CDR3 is CATSREPGDLYEQYV. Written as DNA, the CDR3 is TGTGCCACCAGCAGAGAACCAGGCGACCTATACGAGCAGTACGTC.

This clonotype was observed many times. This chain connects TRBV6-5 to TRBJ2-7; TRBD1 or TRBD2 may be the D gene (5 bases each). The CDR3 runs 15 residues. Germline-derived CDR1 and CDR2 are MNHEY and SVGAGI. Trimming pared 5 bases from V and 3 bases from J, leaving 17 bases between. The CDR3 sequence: CASSPRGARLYEQYF. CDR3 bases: TGTGCCAGCAGTCCGAGAGGGGCTCGCCTCTACGAGCAGTACTTC.

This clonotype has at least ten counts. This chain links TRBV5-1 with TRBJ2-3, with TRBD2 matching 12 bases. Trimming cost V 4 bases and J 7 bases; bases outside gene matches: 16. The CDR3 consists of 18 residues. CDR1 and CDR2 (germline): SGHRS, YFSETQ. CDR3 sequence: CASSTSGDGTSGRYTQYF. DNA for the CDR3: TGCGCCAGCAGCACGTCGGGGGATGGGACTAGCGGGCGTTATACGCAGTATTTT.

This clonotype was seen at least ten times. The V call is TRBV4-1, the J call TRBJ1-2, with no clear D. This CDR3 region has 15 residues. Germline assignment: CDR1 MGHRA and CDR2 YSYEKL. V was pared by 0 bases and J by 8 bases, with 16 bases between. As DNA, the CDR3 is TGCGCCAGCAGCCAAGAGTCGGACGCGGGGTGGGGCTACACCTTC. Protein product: CASSQESDAGWGYTF.

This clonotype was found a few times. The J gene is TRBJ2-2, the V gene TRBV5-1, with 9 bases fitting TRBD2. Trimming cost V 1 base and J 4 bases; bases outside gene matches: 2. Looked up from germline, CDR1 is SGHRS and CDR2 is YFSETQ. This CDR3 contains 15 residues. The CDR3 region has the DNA TGCGCCAGCAGCTTGCGAGCGGGGGGCACCGGGGAGCTGTTTTTT. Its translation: CASSLRAGGTGELFF.

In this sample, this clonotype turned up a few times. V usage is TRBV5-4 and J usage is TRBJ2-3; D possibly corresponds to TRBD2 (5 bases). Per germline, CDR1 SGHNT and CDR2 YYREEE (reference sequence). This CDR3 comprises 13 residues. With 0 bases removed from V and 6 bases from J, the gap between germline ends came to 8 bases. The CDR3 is CASSLGPGDTQYF. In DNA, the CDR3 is TGTGCCAGCAGCTTGGGGCCGGGGGATACGCAGTATTTT.

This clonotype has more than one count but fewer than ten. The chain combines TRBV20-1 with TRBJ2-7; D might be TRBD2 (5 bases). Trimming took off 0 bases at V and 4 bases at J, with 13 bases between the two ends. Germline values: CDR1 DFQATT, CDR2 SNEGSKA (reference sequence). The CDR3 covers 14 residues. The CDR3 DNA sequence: TGCAGTGCTAGAGATAACTGGTCGGGATACGAGCAGTACTTC. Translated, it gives CSARDNWSGYEQYF.

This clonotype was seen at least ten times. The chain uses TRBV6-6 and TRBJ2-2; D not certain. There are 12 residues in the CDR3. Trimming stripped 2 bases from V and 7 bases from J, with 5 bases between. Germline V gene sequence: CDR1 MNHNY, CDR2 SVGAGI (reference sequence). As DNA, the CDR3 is TGTGCCAGCAGTTACGGGAACGGGGAGCTGTTTTTT. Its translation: CASSYGNGELFF.

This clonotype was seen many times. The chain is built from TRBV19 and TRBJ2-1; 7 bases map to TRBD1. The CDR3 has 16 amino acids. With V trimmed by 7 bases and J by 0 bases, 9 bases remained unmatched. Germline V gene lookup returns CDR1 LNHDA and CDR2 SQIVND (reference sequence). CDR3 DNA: TGTGCCAGTAATGGGAACCGGGACAGCTCCTACAATGAGCAGTTCTTC. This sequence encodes CASNGNRDSSYNEQFF. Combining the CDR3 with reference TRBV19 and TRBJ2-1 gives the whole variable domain DGGITQSPKYLFRKEGQNVTLSCEQNLNHDAMYWYRQDPGQGLRLIYYSQIVNDFQKGDIAEGYSVSREKKESFPLTVTSAQKNPTAFYLCASNGNRDSSYNEQFFGPGTRLTVL.

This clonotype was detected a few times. The CDR3 DNA reads TGTGCCAGCAGTTTGAGGGCTAGCGGGCCCAAAAATGGGGAGCAGTTCTTC. Protein: CASSLRASGPKNGEQFF. The gene calls are TRBV28 and TRBJ2-1; 8 positions match TRBD2. The J segment lost 10 bases and the V segment lost 3 bases, leaving 17 bases of the junction unmatched. The CDR3 runs 17 residues. CDR1 and CDR2 from the germline V gene are MDHEN and SYDVKM.

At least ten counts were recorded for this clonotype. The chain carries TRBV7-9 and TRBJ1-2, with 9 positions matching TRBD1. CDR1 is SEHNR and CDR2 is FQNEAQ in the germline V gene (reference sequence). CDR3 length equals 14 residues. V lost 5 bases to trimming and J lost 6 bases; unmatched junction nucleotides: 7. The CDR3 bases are TGTGCCAGCAGCAGGGGGACAGGGAGCAATGGCTACACCTTC. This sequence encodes CASSRGTGSNGYTF.

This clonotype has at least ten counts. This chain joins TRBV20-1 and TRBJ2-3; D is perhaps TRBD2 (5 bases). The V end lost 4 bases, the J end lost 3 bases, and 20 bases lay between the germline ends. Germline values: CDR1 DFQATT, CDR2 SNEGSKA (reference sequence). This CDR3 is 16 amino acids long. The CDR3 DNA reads TGCAGTGCTAAAAGCCCCAACGGGGTGAGAACAGATACGCAGTATTTT. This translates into CSAKSPNGVRTDTQYF.

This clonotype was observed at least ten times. CDR3 sequence reads: CASSASGGDTQYF. CDR3 nucleotides: TGTGCCAGCAGTGCCAGCGGGGGGGATACGCAGTATTTT. This chain links TRBV2 with TRBJ2-3; 9 nucleotides match TRBD2. The CDR3 spans 13 residues. Trimming at V came to 4 bases and at J to 6 bases, leaving 2 bases not matched to a gene. The germline V gene has CDR1 SNHLY and CDR2 FYNNEI.

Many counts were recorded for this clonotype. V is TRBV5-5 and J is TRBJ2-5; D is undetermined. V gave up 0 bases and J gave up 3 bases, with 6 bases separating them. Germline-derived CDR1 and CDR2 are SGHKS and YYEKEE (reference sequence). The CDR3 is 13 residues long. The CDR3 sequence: CASSLAGKETQYF. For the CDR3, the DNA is TGTGCCAGCAGCTTGGCCGGTAAAGAGACCCAGTACTTC.

CDR3 sequence (DNA): TGCAGTGCTAGAGATCCCAGGGGGCGCGGGAACGAGCAGTACTTC. The encoded protein is CSARDPRGRGNEQYF. This chain uses TRBV20-1 with TRBJ2-7; 8 bases map to TRBD1. The CDR3 is 15 residues long. V trimming: 0 bases; J trimming: 5 bases; junction bases outside the gene matches: 9. Germline V gene sequence: CDR1 DFQATT, CDR2 SNEGSKA (reference sequence).

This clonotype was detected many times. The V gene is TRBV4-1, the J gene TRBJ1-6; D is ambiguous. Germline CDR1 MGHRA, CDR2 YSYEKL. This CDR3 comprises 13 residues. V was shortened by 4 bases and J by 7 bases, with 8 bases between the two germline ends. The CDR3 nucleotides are TGCGCCAGCAGCCTTCCGGGGAATTCACCCCTCCACTTT. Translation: CASSLPGNSPLHF.

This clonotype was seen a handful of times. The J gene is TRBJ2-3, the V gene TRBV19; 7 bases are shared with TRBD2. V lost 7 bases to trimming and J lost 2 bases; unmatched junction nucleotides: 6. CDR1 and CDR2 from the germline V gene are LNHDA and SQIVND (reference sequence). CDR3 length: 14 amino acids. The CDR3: CASNGGLNTDTQYF. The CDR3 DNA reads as TGTGCCAGTAACGGGGGACTAAACACAGATACGCAGTATTTT. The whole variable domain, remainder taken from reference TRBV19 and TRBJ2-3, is DGGITQSPKYLFRKEGQNVTLSCEQNLNHDAMYWYRQDPGQGLRLIYYSQIVNDFQKGDIAEGYSVSREKKESFPLTVTSAQKNPTAFYLCASNGGLNTDTQYFGPGTRLTVL.

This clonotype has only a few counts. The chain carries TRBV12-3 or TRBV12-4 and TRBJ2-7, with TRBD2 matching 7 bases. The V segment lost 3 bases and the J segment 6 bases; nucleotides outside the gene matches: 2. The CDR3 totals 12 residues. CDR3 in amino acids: CASSLGGSEQYF. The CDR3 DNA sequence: TGTGCCAGCAGTTTGGGAGGGTCCGAGCAGTACTTC.

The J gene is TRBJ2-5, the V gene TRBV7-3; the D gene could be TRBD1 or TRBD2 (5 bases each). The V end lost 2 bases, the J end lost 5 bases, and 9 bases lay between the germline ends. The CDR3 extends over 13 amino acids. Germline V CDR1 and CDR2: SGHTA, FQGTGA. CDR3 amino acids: CASSLWGRETQYF. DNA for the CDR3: TGTGCCAGCAGCTTATGGGGACGGGAGACCCAGTACTTC.

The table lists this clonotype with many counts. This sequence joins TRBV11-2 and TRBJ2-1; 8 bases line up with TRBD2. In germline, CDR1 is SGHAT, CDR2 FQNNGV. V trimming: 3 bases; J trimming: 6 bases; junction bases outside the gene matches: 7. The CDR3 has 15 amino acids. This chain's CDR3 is CASSFDGGAGNEQFF. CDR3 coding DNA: TGTGCCAGCAGCTTTGACGGGGGGGCCGGCAATGAGCAGTTCTTC.

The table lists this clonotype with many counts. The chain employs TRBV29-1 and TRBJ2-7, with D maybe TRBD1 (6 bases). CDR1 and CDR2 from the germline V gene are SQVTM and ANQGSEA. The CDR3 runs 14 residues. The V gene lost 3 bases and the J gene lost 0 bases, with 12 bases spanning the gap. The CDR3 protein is CSVDARGDSYEQYF. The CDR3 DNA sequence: TGCAGCGTTGATGCCAGGGGAGACTCCTACGAGCAGTACTTC.

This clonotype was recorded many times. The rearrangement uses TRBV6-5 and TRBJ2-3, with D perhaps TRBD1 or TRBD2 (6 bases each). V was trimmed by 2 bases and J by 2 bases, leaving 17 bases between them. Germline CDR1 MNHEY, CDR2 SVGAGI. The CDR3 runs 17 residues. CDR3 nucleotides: TGTGCCAGCAGTTACAGCCGGCAGGGGACTTACACAGATACGCAGTATTTT. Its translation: CASSYSRQGTYTDTQYF.

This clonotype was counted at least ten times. The CDR3 loop reads CSAVNLGTSYPGELFF. Here the CDR3 DNA reads TGCAGTGCGGTAAATCTCGGGACTAGTTACCCCGGGGAGCTGTTTTTT. V gene TRBV20-1 combines with J gene TRBJ2-2; 8 nucleotides line up with TRBD2. V shed 6 bases and J 6 bases; nucleotides not matched to a gene: 15. The CDR3 has 16 amino acids. Germline V gene lookup returns CDR1 DFQATT and CDR2 SNEGSKA (reference sequence).

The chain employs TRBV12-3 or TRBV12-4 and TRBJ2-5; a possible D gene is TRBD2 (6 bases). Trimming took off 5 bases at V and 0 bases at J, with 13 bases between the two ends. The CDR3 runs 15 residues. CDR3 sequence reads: CASSKRVSHQETQYF. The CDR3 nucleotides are TGTGCCAGCAGTAAGCGGGTCTCCCACCAAGAGACCCAGTACTTC.